This T cell receptor beta chain comes out of a study of shared clonotypes between healthy human individuals. Findings and limits, study-wide: Shared clonotypes: about 5% naive CD4, around 3.5% naive CD8, roughly 2.2% memory CD4, roughly 0.4% memory CD8.

Worth noting for this clone: Its target is not known.

Germline CDR1 is MNHEY and CDR2 is SMNVEV (reference sequence). This CDR3 spans 15 amino acids. Trimming took 5 bases from V and 1 from J, leaving 12 bases between them. This table comes from immunoSEQ multiplex PCR, and its TCRdb copy is limited to in-frame clones, with some not included. The table lists fewer than 850,000 clones, about 90% of them singletons. The V gene is TRBV27, the J gene TRBJ1-5; D perhaps matches TRBD1 (5 bases). Input material: memory CD8+ T cells from PBMCs. The subset here: CD45RO+ cells pooled with CCR7-negative TemRA cells. The TCR was taken from a man younger than 35 in good health. Some clones in this sample may be carry-over from other donors' samples. CDR3 DNA: TGTGCCAGCAGTAACGGGGCGCTGAGCAATCAGCCCCAGCATTTT. Amino acids: CASSNGALSNQPQHF.